In its sample, the clone carrying this T cell receptor beta chain was seen a few times. Its cognate antigen is unknown. The CDR3 consists of 15 residues. V lost 1 base and J lost 7, with 11 bases in between. The V gene's germline CDR1 is SGHAT and CDR2 FQNNGV. The record originates from a study of chemoradiotherapy in HPV16-positive cancers. Study-level results: Only two HPV16-positive patients supplied the functional HPV-specificity definition. Candidate HPV-specific clones and E7-related TCR motifs grew in tumor during treatment.

Sequenced by immunoSEQ multiplex PCR; TCRdb stores in-frame clones only, minus some. The sample shows around 15,000 clones, roughly 70% of them seen only once. Repertoires were sampled repeatedly during chemoradiotherapy. The V gene is TRBV11-2, the J gene TRBJ1-6, with D unresolved. Specimen collection occurred from a patient who underwent chemoradiotherapy. The receptor was derived from a human donor with HPV-associated anogenital cancer. The CDR3 DNA reads as TGTGCCAGCAGCTTAGCGGTCGGAACCAATTCACCCCTCCACTTT. Encoded protein: CASSLAVGTNSPLHF.